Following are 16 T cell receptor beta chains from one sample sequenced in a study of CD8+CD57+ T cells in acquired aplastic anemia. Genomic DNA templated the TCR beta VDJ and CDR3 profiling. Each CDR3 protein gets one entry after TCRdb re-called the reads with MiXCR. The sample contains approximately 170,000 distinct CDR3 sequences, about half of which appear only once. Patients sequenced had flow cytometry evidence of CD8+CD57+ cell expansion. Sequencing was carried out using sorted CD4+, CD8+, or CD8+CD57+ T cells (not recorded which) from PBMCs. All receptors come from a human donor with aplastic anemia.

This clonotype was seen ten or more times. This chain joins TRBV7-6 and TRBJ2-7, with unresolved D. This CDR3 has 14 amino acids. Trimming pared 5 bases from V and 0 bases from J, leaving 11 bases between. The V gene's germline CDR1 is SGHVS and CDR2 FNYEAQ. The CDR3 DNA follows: TGTGCCAGCAGCATACGACCGATCTCCTACGAGCAGTACTTC. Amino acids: CASSIRPISYEQYF.

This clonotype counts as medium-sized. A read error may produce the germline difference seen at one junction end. CDR3 sequence: CAISESTGQGTQYF. The CDR3 nucleotides are TGTGCCATCAGTGAGTCAACCGGTCAAGGGACCCAGTACTTC. This rearrangement joins TRBV10-3 to TRBJ2-5; D unclear. CDR3 length equals 14 residues. The germline gives CDR1 ENHRY, CDR2 SYGVKD.

The CDR3 loop reads CASSTKIAGGTNTGELFF. CDR3 DNA: TGTGCCAGTAGTACAAAAATAGCGGGAGGGACGAACACCGGGGAGCTGTTTTTT. The chain is built from TRBV19 and TRBJ2-2; the match to TRBD2 covers 11 bases. The CDR3 spans 18 residues. Trimming cost V 4 bases and J 0 bases; bases outside gene matches: 7. Per the germline V gene, CDR1 is LNHDA and CDR2 is SQIVND (reference sequence).

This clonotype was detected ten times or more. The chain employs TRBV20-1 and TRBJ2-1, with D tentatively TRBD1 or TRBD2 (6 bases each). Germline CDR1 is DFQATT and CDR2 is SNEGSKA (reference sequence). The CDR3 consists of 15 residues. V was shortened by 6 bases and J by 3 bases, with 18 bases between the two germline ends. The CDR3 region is CSAIGGLAGYNEQFF. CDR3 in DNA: TGCAGTGCCATAGGGGGGTTAGCCGGCTACAATGAGCAGTTCTTC.

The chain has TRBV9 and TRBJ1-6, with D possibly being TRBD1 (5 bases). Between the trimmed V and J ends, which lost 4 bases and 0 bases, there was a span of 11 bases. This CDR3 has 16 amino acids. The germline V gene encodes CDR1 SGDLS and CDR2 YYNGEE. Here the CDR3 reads CASSPGHSSYNSPLHF. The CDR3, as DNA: TGTGCCAGCAGCCCCGGACACAGCTCCTATAATTCACCCCTCCACTTT.

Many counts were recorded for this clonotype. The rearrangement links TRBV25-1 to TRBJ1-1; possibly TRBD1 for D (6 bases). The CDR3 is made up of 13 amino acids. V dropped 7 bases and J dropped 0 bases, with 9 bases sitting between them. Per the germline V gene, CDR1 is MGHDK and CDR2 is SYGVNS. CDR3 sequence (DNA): TGTGCCAGCACCCAGGGGCTGAACACTGAAGCTTTCTTT. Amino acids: CASTQGLNTEAFF.

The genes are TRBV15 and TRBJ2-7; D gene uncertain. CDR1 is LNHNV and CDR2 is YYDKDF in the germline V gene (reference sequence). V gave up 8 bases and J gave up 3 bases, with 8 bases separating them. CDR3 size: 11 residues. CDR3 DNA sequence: TGTGCCACCTCCCGGGTCTACGAGCAGTACTTC. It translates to CATSRVYEQYF.

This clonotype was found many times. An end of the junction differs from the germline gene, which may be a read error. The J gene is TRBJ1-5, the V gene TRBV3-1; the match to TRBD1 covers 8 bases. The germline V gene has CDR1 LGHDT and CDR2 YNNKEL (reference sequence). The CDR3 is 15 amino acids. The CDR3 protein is CASSQSGTGNQPQHF. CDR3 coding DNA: TGTGCCAGCAGCCAATCCGGGACAGGCAACCAGCCCCAGCATTTT.

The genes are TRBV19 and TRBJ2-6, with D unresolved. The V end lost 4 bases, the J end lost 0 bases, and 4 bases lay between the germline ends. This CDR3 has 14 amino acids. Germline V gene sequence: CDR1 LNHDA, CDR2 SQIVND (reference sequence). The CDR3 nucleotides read TGTGCCAGTAGTAAGGACTCTGGGGCCAACGTCCTGACTTTC. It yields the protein CASSKDSGANVLTF.

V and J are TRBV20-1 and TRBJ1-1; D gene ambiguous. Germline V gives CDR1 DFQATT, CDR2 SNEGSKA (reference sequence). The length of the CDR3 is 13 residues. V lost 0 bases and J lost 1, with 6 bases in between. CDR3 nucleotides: TGCAGTGCTAGAGACAGCTCGAACACTGAAGCTTTCTTT. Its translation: CSARDSSNTEAFF.

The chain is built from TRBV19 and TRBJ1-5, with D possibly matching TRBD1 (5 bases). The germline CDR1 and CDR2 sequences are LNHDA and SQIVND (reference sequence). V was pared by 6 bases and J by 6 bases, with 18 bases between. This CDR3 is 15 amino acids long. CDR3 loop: CASRERGRSTQPQHF. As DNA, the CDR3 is TGTGCCAGTAGGGAAAGGGGCAGAAGTACTCAGCCCCAGCATTTT.

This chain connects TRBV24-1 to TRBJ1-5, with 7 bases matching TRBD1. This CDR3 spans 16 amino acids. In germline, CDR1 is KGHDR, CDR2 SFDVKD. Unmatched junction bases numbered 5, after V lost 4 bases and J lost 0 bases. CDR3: CATSDKGTDSNQPQHF. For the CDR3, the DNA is TGTGCCACCAGTGACAAAGGGACAGATAGCAATCAGCCCCAGCATTTT.

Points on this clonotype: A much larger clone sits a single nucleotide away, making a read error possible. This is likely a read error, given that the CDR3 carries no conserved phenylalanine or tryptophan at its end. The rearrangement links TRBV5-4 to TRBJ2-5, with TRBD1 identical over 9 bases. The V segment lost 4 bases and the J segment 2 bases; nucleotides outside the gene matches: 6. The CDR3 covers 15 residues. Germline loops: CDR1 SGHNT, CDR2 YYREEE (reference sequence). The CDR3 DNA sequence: TGTGCCAGCAGCATTTCGGGACAGGGACAAGAGACCCAGTACTCC. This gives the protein CASSISGQGQETQYS.

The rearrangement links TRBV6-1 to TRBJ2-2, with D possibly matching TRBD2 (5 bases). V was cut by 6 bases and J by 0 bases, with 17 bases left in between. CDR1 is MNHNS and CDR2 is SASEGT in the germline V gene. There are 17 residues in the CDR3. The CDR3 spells CASSSWAGRANTGELFF. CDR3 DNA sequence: TGTGCCAGCAGCTCTTGGGCGGGCCGCGCGAACACCGGGGAGCTGTTTTTT.

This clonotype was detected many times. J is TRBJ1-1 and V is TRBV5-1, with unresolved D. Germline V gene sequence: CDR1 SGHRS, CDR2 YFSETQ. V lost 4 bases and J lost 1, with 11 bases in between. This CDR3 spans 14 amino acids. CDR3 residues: CASSAQTSNTEAFF. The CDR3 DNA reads TGCGCCAGCAGCGCGCAGACTTCGAACACTGAAGCTTTCTTT. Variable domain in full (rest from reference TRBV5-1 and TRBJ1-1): KAGVTQTPRYLIKTRGQQVTLSCSPISGHRSVSWYQQTPGQGLQFLFEYFSETQRNKGNFPGRFSGRQFSNSRSEMNVSTLELGDSALYLCASSAQTSNTEAFFGQGTRLTVV.

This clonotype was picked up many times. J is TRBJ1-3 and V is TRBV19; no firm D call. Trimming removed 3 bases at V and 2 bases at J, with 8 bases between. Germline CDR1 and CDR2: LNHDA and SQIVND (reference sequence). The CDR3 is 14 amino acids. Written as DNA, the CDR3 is TGTGCCAGTAGTATTAAAGGGACTGGAAACACCATATATTTT. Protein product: CASSIKGTGNTIYF. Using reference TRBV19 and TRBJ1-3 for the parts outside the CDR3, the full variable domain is DGGITQSPKYLFRKEGQNVTLSCEQNLNHDAMYWYRQDPGQGLRLIYYSQIVNDFQKGDIAEGYSVSREKKESFPLTVTSAQKNPTAFYLCASSIKGTGNTIYFGEGSWLTVV.